These 6 T cell receptor beta chains were sequenced from one sample in a study of cytomegalovirus exposure and HLA in healthy donors. This PCR relied on a set of 60 Vbeta primers and 13 Jbeta primers. TCRdb's table, derived via immunoSEQ multiplex PCR, lists solely in-frame clones and lacks some. The sample lists approximately 180,000 clones; approximately 80% were seen once. Sequencing was performed on PBMCs. These TCRs come from a woman in her thirties in good health and CMV-seronegative.

The V call is TRBV12-5, the J call TRBJ1-1; D not certain. This CDR3 is 13 amino acids long. Germline CDR1 is LGHNT and CDR2 is FRNRAP. Deletions cut 3 bases from V and 0 bases from J, with 5 bases between. The CDR3 here is CASGLSVNTEAFF. The CDR3 DNA reads TGTGCTAGTGGTTTATCGGTGAACACTGAAGCTTTCTTT.

J is TRBJ2-7 and V is TRBV7-2, with 8 bases matching TRBD2. This CDR3 spans 16 amino acids. The V and J ends lost 4 bases and 4 bases, in that order; junction bases with no gene match: 12. The V gene's germline CDR1 is SGHTA and CDR2 FQGNSA. DNA of the CDR3: TGTGCCAGCAGCTCCGGGGGGAGCGGGAGCTTTTACGAGCAGTACTTC. It translates to CASSSGGSGSFYEQYF.

V and J are TRBV6-4 and TRBJ2-3, with 11 positions matching TRBD2. Germline CDR1 reads MRHNA; CDR2 reads SNTAGT. J lost 5 bases, V lost 7 bases, and 5 bases had no gene match. The CDR3 sequence is 14 residues long. The CDR3 here is CASKILAGEDTQYF. CDR3 coding DNA: TGTGCCAGCAAAATACTAGCGGGAGAAGATACGCAGTATTTT.

This clone has a handful of counts. This sequence joins TRBV18 and TRBJ1-2, with no clear D. Trimming left V 3 bases short and J 4 bases short, with 9 bases between. The length of the CDR3 is 13 residues. Looked up from germline, CDR1 is KGHSH and CDR2 is LQKENI. CDR3 protein: CASSPEGGYGYTF. The DNA for the CDR3 is TGTGCCAGCTCACCGGAGGGAGGCTATGGCTACACCTTC.

This clone was picked up a small number of times. The chain couples TRBV27 to TRBJ2-3; D not resolved. This CDR3 region has 16 residues. Trimming cost V 5 bases and J 9 bases, with 24 bases left between them. Germline CDR1 and CDR2: MNHEY and SMNVEV (reference sequence). The CDR3 sequence is CASSPSGSRVIVTQYF. Written as DNA, the CDR3 is TGTGCCAGCAGTCCCTCGGGTAGCCGGGTAATTGTGACGCAGTATTTT.

On this clone itself: One junction end disagrees with the germline gene, perhaps due to a read error. The chain joins TRBV5-1 to TRBJ2-1; 11 bases line up with TRBD2. The CDR3 runs to 16 residues. CDR1 and CDR2 from the germline V gene are SGHRS and YFSETQ. The CDR3 region is CASSLVGLAEYSEQFF. As DNA, the CDR3 is TGCGCCAGCAGCTTGGTGGGACTAGCGGAGTACAGTGAGCAGTTCTTC.